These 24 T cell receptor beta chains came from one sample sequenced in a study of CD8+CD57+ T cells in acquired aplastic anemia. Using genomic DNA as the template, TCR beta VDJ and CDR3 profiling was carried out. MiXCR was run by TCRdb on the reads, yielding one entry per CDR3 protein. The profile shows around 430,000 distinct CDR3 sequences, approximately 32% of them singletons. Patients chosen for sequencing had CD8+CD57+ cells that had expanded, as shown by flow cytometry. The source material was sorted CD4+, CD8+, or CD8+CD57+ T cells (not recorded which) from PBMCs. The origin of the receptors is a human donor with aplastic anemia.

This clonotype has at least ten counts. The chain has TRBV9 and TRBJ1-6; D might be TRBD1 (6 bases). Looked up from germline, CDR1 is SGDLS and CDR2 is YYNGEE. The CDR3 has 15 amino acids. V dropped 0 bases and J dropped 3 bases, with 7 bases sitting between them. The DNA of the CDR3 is TGTGCCAGCAGCGTAGGGACAGACTATAATTCACCCCTCCACTTT. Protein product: CASSVGTDYNSPLHF. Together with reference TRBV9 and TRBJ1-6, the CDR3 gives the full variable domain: DSGVTQTPKHLITATGQRVTLRCSPRSGDLSVYWYQQSLDQGLQFLIQYYNGEERAKGNILERFSAQQFPDLHSELNLSSLELGDSALYFCASSVGTDYNSPLHFGNGTRLTVT.

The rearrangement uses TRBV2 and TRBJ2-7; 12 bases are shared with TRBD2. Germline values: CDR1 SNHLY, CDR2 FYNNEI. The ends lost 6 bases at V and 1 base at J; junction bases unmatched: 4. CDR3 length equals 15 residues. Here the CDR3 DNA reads TGTGCCAGCAGGGGGACTAGCGGGCCTTCCTACGAGCAGTACTTC. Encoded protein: CASRGTSGPSYEQYF. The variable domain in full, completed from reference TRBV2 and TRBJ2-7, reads EPEVTQTPSHQVTQMGQEVILRCVPISNHLYFYWYRQILGQKVEFLVSFYNNEISEKSEIFDDQFSVERPDGSNFTLKIRSTKLEDSAMYFCASRGTSGPSYEQYFGPGTRLTVT.

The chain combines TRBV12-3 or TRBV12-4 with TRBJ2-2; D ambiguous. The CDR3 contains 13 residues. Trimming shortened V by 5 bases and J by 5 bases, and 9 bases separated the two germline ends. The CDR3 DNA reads TGTGCCAGCAGTATACAAGGGACCGGGGAGCTGTTTTTT. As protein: CASSIQGTGELFF.

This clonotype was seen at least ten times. In DNA form, the CDR3 reads TGTGCCAGTAGTACAAATGACCAGGGTGGCTACACCTTC. This sequence encodes CASSTNDQGGYTF. This chain connects TRBV19 to TRBJ1-2; tentative D call: TRBD1 (5 bases). V lost 4 bases and J 7 bases, leaving 13 bases between the germline ends. Germline V gives CDR1 LNHDA, CDR2 SQIVND (reference sequence). The CDR3 has 13 amino acids.

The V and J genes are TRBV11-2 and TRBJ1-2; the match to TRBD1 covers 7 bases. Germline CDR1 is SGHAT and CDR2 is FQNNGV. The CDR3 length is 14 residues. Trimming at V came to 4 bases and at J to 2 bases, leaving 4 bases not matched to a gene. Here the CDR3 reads CASSSGQKNYGYTF. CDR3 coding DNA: TGTGCCAGCAGCTCGGGACAGAAAAACTATGGCTACACCTTC. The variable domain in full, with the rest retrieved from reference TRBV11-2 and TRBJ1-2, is EAGVAQSPRYKIIEKRQSVAFWCNPISGHATLYWYQQILGQGPKLLIQFQNNGVVDDSQLPKDRFSAERLKGVDSTLKIQPAKLEDSAVYLCASSSGQKNYGYTFGSGTRLTVV.

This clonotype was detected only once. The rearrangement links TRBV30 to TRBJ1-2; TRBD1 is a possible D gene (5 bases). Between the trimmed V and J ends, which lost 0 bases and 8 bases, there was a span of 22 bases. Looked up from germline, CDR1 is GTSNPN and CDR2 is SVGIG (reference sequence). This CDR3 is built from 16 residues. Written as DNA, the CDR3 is TGTGCCTGGAGTGTACGCCTAGCGGGGGGGTCTTGCGGCTACACCTTC. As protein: CAWSVRLAGGSCGYTF.

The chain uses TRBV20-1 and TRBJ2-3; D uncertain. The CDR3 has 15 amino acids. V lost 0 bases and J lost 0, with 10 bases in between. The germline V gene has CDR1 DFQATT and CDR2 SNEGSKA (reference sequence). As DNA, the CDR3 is TGCAGTGCTAGAGATGCTGGATCTAGCACAGATACGCAGTATTTT. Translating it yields CSARDAGSSTDTQYF.

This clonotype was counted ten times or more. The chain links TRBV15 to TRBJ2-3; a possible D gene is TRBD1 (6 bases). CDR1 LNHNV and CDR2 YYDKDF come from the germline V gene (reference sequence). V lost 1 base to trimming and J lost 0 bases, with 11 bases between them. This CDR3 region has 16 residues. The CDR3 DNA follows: TGTGCCACCAGCAGAGCTCGCAGGGGAAGCACAGATACGCAGTATTTT. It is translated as CATSRARRGSTDTQYF. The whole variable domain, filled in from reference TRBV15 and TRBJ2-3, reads DAMVIQNPRYQVTQFGKPVTLSCSQTLNHNVMYWYQQKSSQAPKLLFHYYDKDFNNEADTPDNFQSRRPNTSFCFLDIRSPGLGDTAMYLCATSRARRGSTDTQYFGPGTRLTVL.

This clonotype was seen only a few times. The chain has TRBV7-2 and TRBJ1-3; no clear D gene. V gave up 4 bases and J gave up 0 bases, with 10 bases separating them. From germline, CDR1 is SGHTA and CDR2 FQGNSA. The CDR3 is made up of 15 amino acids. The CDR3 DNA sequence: TGTGCCAGCAGCTCCGACACCTACTCTGGAAACACCATATATTTT. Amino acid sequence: CASSSDTYSGNTIYF.

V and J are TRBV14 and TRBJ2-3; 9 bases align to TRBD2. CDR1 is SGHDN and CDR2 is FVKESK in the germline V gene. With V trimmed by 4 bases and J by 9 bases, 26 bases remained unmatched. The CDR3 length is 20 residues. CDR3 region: CASSPRPTTTSGPRTWTQYF. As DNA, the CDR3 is TGTGCCAGCAGCCCACGGCCTACGACTACTAGCGGGCCCCGGACATGGACGCAGTATTTT.

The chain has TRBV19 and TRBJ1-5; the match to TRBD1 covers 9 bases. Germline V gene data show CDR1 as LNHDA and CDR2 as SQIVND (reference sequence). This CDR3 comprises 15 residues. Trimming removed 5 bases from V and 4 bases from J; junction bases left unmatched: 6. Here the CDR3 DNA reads TGTGCCAGTAGTGGGCGACAGGGGGAAAATCAGCCCCAGCATTTT. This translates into CASSGRQGENQPQHF. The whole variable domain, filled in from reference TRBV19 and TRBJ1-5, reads DGGITQSPKYLFRKEGQNVTLSCEQNLNHDAMYWYRQDPGQGLRLIYYSQIVNDFQKGDIAEGYSVSREKKESFPLTVTSAQKNPTAFYLCASSGRQGENQPQHFGDGTRLSIL.

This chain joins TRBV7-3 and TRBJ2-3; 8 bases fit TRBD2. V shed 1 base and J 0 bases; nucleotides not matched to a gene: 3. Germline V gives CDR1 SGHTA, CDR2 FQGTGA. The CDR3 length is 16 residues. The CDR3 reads CASSLRASGSTDTQYF. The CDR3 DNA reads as TGTGCCAGCAGCTTAAGGGCTAGCGGGAGCACAGATACGCAGTATTTT.

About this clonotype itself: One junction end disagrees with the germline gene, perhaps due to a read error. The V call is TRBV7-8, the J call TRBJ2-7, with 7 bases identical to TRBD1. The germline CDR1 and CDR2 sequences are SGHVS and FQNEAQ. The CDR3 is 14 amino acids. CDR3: CASSSPGQFEEQYF. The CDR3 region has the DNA TGCGCCAGCAGCTCCCCGGGACAGTTCGAAGAGCAGTACTTC.

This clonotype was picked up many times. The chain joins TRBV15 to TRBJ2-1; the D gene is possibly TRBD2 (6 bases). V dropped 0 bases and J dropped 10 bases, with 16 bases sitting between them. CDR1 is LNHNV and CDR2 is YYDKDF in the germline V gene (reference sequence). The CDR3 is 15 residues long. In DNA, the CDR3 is TGTGCCACCAGCAGAGAAAGGGACTCCGAAAGGGAGCAGTTCTTC. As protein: CATSRERDSEREQFF. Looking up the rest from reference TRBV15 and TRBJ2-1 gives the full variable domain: DAMVIQNPRYQVTQFGKPVTLSCSQTLNHNVMYWYQQKSSQAPKLLFHYYDKDFNNEADTPDNFQSRRPNTSFCFLDIRSPGLGDTAMYLCATSRERDSEREQFFGPGTRLTVL.

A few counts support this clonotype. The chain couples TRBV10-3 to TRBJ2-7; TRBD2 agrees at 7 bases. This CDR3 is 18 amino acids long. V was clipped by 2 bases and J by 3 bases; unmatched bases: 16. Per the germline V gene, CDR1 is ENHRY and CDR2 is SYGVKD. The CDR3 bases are TGTGCCATCAGTGAGCCGTATTCGGCGGGACTACGACACTACGAGCAGTACTTC. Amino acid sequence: CAISEPYSAGLRHYEQYF.

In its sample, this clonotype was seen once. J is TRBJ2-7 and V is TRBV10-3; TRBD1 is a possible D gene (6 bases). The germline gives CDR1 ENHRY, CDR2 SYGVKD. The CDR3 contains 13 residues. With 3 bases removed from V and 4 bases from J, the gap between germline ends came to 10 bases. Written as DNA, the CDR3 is TGTGCCATCAGTGACCTCCAGGGGTACGAGCAGTACTTC. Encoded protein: CAISDLQGYEQYF.

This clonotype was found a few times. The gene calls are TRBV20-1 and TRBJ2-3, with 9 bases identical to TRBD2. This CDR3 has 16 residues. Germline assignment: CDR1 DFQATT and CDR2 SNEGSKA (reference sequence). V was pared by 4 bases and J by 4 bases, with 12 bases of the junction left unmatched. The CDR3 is CSATAFASGVPDTQYF. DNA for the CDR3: TGCAGTGCTACCGCGTTTGCTAGCGGGGTCCCAGATACGCAGTATTTT.

CDR3 residues: CASNRDIGRTEAFF. The DNA for the CDR3 is TGTGCCAGCAACAGGGACATTGGGAGGACTGAAGCTTTCTTT. This chain joins TRBV6-1 and TRBJ1-1; TRBD1 is a possible D gene (6 bases). Germline CDR1 and CDR2: MNHNS and SASEGT. V lost 7 bases and J 5 bases, leaving 17 bases between the germline ends. This CDR3 is built from 14 residues.

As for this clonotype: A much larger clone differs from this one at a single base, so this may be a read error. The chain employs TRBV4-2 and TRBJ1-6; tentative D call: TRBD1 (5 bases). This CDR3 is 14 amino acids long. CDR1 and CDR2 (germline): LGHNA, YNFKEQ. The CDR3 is CTSSQDGGNSPLHF. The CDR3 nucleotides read TGTACCAGCAGCCAAGATGGGGGAAACTCACCCCTCCACTTT.

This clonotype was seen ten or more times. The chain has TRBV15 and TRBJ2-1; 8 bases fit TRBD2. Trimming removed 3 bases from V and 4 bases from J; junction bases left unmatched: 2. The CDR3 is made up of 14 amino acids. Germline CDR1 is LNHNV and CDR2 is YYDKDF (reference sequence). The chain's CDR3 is CATSSSGEYNEQFF. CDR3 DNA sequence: TGTGCCACCAGCAGTAGCGGGGAATACAATGAGCAGTTCTTC.

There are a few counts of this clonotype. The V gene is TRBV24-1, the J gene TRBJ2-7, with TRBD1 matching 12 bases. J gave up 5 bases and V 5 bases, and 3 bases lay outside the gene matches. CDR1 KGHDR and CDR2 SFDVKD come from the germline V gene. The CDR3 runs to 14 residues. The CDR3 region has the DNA TGTGCCACCAGTGCCGGGACAGGGGGCGACGAGCAGTACTTC. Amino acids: CATSAGTGGDEQYF.

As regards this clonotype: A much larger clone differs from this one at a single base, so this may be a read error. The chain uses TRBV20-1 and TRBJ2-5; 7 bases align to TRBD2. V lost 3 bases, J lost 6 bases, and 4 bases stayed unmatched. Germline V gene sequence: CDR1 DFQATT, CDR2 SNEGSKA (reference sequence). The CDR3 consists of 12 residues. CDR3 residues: CSARWGGKTQYF. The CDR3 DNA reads TGCAGTGCTAGGTGGGGGGGGAAGACCCAGTACTTC.

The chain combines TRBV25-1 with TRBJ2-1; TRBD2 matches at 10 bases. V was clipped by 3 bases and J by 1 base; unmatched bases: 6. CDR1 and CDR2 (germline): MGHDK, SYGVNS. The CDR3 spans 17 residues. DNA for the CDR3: TGTGCCAGCAGTGAGCAAGCTAGCGGGAGTTCCTACAATGAGCAGTTCTTC. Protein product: CASSEQASGSSYNEQFF.

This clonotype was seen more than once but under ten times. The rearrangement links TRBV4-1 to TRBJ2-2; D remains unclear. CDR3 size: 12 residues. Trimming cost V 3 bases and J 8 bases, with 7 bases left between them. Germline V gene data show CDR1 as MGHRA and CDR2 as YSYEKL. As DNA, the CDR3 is TGCGCCAGCAGCCACGTTCAGGGGGAGCTGTTTTTT. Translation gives CASSHVQGELFF.